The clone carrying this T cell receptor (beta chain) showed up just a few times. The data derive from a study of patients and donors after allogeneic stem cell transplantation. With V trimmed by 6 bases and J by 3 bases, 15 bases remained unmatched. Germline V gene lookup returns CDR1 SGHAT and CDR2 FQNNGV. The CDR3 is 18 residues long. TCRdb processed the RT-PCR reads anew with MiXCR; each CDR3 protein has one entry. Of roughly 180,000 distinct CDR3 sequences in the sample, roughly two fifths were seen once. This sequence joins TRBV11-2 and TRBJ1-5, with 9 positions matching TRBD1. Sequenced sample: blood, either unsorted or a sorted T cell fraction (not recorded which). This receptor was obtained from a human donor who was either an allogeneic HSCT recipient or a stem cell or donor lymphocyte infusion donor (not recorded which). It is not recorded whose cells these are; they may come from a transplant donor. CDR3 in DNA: TGTGCCAGCAGATACGGACAGGGGCGACCACATAACAATCAGCCCCAGCATTTT. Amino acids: CASRYGQGRPHNNQPQHF.